This T cell receptor (beta chain) was sequenced in a study of T-cell reconstitution after alpha-beta-depleted transplantation in children. Study-level points and caveats: TCRbeta diversity was high at day 60 in some patients (a result of surviving recipient T cells and thymic progenitors). Roughly two months post-transplant, alpha-beta T cells reportedly originated from several hundred graft clones that had expanded.

This CDR3 is built from 12 residues. From germline, CDR1 is MDHEN and CDR2 SYDVKM. Trimming stripped 6 bases from V and 7 bases from J, with 9 bases between. The authors prepared the TCRbeta library with unique molecular identifiers. TCRdb recomputed calls from the PCR reads with MiXCR, one row per CDR3 protein. This table holds about 260,000 distinct CDR3 sequences, 6.5% to 9% found once. This clonotype appeared many times. Its antigen is still unknown. The origin of this receptor is a male patient aged 10 to 17 who had a stem cell transplant for acute lymphoblastic leukemia, so the T cells may come from the graft donor. The chain uses TRBV28 and TRBJ2-2, with D unclear. Sequenced here: PBMCs, mostly from graft donor cells, sampled 180 days after TCRalphabeta/CD19-depleted stem cell transplant. The CDR3 here is CASSLPRGELFF. CDR3 coding DNA: TGTGCCAGCAGCCTACCTCGCGGGGAGCTGTTTTTT.